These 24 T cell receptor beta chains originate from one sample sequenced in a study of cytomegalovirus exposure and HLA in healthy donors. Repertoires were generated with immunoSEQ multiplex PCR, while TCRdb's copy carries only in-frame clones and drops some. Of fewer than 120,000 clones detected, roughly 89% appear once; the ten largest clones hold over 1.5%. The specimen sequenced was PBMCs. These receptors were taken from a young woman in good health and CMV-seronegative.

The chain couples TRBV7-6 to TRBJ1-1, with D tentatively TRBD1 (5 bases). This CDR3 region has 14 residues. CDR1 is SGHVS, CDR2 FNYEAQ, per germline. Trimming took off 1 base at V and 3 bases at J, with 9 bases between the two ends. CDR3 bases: TGTGCCAGCAGCTTAGTCGGAGGGGACACTGAAGCTTTCTTT. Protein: CASSLVGGDTEAFF.

CDR3 loop: CASSLFGDYKDQPQHF. For the CDR3, the DNA is TGTGCCAGCAGCTTGTTCGGTGACTACAAGGATCAGCCCCAGCATTTT. The chain joins TRBV5-6 to TRBJ1-5; no definite D call. Between the trimmed V and J ends, which lost 1 base and 5 bases, there was a span of 16 bases. The germline CDR1 and CDR2 sequences are SGHDT and YYEEEE. This CDR3 region has 16 residues. The full variable domain, with the rest looked up from reference TRBV5-6 and TRBJ1-5, is DAGVTQSPTHLIKTRGQQVTLRCSPKSGHDTVSWYQQALGQGPQFIFQYYEEEERQRGNFPDRFSGHQFPNYSSELNVNALLLGDSALYLCASSLFGDYKDQPQHFGDGTRLSIL.

CDR3 amino acids: CASSPVNVEQYF. The CDR3 DNA follows: TGTGCCAGCAGCCCGGTGAACGTGGAGCAGTACTTC. The J gene is TRBJ2-7, the V gene TRBV7-2; D call uncertain. V dropped 5 bases and J dropped 7 bases, with 12 bases sitting between them. The CDR3 sequence is 12 residues long. CDR1 is SGHTA, CDR2 FQGNSA, per germline.

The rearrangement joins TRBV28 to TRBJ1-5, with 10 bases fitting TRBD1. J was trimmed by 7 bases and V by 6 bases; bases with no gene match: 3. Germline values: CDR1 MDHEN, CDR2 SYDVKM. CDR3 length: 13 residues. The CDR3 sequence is CASRGTGVQPQHF. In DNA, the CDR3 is TGTGCCAGCAGGGGGACAGGGGTCCAGCCCCAGCATTTT.

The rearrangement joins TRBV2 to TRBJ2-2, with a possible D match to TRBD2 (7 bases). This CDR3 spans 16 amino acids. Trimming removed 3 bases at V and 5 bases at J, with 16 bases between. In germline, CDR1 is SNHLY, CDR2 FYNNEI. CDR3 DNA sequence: TGTGCCAGCAGTGAGTCGTCGCGGGGGCGGACCGGGGAGCTGTTTTTT. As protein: CASSESSRGRTGELFF. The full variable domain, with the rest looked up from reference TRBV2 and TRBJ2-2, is EPEVTQTPSHQVTQMGQEVILRCVPISNHLYFYWYRQILGQKVEFLVSFYNNEISEKSEIFDDQFSVERPDGSNFTLKIRSTKLEDSAMYFCASSESSRGRTGELFFGEGSRLTVL.

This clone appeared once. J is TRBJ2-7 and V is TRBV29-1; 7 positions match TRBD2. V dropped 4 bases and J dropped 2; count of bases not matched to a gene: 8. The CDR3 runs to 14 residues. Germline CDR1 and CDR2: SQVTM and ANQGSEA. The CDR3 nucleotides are TGCAGCGTTGTTGACTTGGCGGGAGCCTACGAGCAGTACTTC. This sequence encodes CSVVDLAGAYEQYF.

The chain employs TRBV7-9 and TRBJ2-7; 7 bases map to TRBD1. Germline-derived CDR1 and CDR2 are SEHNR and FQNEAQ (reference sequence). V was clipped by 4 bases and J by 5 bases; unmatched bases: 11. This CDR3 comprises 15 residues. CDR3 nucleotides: TGTGCCAGCAGCTCTCCAGGCACAGGGGTACACGAGCAGTACTTC. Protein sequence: CASSSPGTGVHEQYF.

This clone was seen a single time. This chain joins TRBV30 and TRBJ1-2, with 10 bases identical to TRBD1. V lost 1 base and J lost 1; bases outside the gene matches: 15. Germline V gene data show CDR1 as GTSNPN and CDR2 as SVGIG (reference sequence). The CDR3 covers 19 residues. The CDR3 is CAWSAYIPTGGRLNYGYTF. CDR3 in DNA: TGTGCCTGGAGTGCGTATATCCCGACAGGGGGCCGCCTTAACTATGGCTACACCTTC.

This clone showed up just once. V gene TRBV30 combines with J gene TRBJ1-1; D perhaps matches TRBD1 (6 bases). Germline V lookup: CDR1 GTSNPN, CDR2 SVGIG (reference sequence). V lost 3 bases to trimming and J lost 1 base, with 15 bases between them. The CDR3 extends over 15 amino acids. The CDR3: CAWRGFGQQNTEAFF. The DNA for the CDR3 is TGTGCCTGGAGGGGCTTTGGACAGCAGAACACTGAAGCTTTCTTT.

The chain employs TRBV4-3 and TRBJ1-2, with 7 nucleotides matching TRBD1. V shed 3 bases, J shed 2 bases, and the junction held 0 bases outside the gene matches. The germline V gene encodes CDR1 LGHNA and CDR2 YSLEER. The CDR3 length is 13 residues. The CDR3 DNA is TGCGCCAGCAGCCACAGGGGGAACTATGGCTACACCTTC. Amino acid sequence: CASSHRGNYGYTF.

The DNA for the CDR3 is TGTGCCAGCAGTTCCCGCCCCAGGGGGCGCGGCGAGCAGTACTTC. Translated: CASSSRPRGRGEQYF. This chain joins TRBV6-5 and TRBJ2-7, with 8 positions matching TRBD1. The CDR3 totals 15 residues. The V gene end was trimmed by 4 bases and the J gene end by 6 bases; junction bases not matched to a gene: 11. Germline-derived CDR1 and CDR2 are MNHEY and SVGAGI.

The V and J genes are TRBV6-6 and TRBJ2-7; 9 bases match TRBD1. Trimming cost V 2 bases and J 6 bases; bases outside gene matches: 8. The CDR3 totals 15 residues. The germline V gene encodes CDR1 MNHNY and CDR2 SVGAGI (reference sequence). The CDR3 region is CASSYPGTGFLEQYF. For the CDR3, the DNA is TGTGCCAGCAGTTACCCCGGGACAGGGTTTCTCGAGCAGTACTTC.

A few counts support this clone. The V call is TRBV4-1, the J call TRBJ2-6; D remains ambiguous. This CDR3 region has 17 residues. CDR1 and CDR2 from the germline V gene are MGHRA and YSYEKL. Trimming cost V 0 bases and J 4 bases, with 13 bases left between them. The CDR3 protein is CASSQDSGFSGANVLTF. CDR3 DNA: TGCGCCAGCAGCCAAGACTCAGGTTTCTCCGGGGCCAACGTCCTGACTTTC.

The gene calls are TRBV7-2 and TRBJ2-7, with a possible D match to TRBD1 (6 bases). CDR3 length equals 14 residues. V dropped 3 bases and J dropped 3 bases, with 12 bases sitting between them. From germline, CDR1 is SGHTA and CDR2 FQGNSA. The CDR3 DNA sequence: TGTGCCAGCAGCTTTCCAGGGGCGGACTACGAGCAGTACTTC. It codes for CASSFPGADYEQYF.

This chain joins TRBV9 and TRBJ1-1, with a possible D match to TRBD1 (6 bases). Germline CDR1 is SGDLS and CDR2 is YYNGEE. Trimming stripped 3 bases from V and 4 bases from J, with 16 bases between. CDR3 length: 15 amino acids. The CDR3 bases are TGTGCCAGCAGCGCAAATGGGGACATCGGCACTGAAGCTTTCTTT. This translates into CASSANGDIGTEAFF.

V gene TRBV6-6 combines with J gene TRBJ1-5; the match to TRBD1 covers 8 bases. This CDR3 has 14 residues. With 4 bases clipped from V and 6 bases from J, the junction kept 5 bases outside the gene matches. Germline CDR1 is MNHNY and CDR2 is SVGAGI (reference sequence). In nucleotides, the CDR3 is TGTGCCAGCAGTTTCGCAGGGGGCGGTCAGCCCCAGCATTTT. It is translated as CASSFAGGGQPQHF.

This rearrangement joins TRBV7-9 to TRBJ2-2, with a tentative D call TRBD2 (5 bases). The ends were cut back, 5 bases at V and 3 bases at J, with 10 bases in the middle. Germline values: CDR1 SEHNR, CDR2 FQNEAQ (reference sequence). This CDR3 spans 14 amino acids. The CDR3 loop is CASSQGSDTGELFF. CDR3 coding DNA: TGTGCCAGCAGCCAAGGTAGCGACACCGGGGAGCTGTTTTTT.

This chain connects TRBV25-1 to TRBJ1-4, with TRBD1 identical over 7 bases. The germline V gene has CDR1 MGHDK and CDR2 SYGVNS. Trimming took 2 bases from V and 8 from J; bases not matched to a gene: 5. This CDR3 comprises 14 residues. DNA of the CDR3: TGTGCCAGCAGTGAACAGGGGGTGATGGAAAAACTGTTTTTT. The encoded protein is CASSEQGVMEKLFF.

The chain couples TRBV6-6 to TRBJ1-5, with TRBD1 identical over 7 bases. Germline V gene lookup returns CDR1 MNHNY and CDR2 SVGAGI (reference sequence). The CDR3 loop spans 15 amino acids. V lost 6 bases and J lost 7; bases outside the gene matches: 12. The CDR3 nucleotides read TGTGCCAGCAGCAAAGCCGACAGGGTAAACCAGCCCCAGCATTTT. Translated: CASSKADRVNQPQHF.

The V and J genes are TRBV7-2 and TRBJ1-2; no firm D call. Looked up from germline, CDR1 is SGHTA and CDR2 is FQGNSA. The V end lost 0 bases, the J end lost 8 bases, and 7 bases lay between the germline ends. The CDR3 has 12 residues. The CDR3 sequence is CASSLAGLGYTF. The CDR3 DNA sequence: TGTGCCAGCAGCTTAGCGGGCCTCGGCTACACCTTC.

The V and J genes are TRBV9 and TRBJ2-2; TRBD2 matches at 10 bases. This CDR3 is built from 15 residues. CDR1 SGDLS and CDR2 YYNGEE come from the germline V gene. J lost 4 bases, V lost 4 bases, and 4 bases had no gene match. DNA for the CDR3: TGTGCCAGCAGCTGGACTAGCGGACCCACCGGGGAGCTGTTTTTT. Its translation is CASSWTSGPTGELFF.

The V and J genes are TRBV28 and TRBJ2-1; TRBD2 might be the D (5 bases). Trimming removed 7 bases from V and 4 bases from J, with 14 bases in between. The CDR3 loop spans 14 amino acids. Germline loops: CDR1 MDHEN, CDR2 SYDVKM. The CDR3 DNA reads TGTGCCAGCAAAATGGCAGGAGGTTACAATGAGCAGTTCTTC. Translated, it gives CASKMAGGYNEQFF.

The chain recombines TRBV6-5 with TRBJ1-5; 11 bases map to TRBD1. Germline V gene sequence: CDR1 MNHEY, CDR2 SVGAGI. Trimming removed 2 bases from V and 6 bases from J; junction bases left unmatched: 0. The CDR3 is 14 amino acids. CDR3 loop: CASSYGTGGQPQHF. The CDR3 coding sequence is TGTGCCAGCAGTTACGGGACAGGGGGTCAGCCCCAGCATTTT.

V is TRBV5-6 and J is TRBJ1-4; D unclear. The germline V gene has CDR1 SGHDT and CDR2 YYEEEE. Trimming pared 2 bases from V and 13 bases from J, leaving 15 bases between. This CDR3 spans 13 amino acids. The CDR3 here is CASSFRYQKRLFF. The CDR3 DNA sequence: TGTGCCAGCAGCTTCCGATACCAAAAGCGACTGTTTTTT.